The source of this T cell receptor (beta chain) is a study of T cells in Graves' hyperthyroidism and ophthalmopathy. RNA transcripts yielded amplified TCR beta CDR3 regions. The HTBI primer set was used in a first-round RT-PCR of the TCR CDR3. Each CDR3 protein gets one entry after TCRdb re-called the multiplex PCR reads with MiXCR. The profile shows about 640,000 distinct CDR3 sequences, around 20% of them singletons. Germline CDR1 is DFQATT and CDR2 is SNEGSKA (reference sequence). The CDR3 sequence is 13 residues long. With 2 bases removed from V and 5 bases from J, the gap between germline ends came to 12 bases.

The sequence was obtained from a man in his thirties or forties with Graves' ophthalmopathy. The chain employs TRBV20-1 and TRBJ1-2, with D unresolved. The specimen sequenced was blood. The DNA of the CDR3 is TGCAGTGCTAGAAAGGGTATGAGATATGGCTACACCTTC. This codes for CSARKGMRYGYTF.